The source of this T cell receptor beta chain is a study of T cells in Graves' hyperthyroidism and ophthalmopathy. Study-level findings and limits: Blood samples included most of the expanded thyroid clonotypes exceeding 0.001.

V lost 1 base and J lost 0, with 12 bases in between. This CDR3 spans 16 amino acids. Germline CDR1 SGHTA, CDR2 FQGNSA. Inclusion characteristics of ophthalmopathy patients comprised a Clinical Activity Score of at least 3, a NOSPECS grade of at least 4, and duration under 3 months. Patients showing uncontrolled infection, other autoimmune disease, pregnancy or lactation were ineligible. What was amplified from RNA transcripts were TCR beta CDR3 regions. First-round RT-PCR targeting the TCR CDR3 was performed with the HTBI primer set. Each CDR3 protein gets one entry after TCRdb re-called the multiplex PCR reads with MiXCR. The table records around 300,000 distinct CDR3 sequences, roughly 22% of them present only once. Points on this clonotype: Its antigen is still unknown.

This TCR was recovered from a man aged 25 to 40 with Graves' ophthalmopathy. The V gene is TRBV7-2, the J gene TRBJ2-5; perhaps TRBD1 as D (5 bases). Specimen: blood. In DNA, the CDR3 is TGTGCCAGCAGCTTAGGGGGCGGAGCGAACCAAGAGACCCAGTACTTC. Amino acid sequence: CASSLGGGANQETQYF.